Listed here are 14 T cell receptor beta chains from one sample, sequenced in a study of blood T cells in healthy people across ages. The authors ran a second PCR of roughly 6 to 12 cycles using a sample-barcoded 5' primer and a J-beta primer mix. TCRdb fed the 5' RACE reads into MiXCR, producing one record per CDR3 protein. The repertoire holds about 680,000 distinct CDR3 sequences, with approximately 50% as singletons. The source material was blood. The receptors were sampled from a woman aged 55-70 years in good health.

This clonotype was counted a few times. The chain uses TRBV6-2 or TRBV6-3 and TRBJ2-7; 8 bases line up with TRBD2. J lost 6 bases, V lost 4 bases, and 2 bases had no gene match. This CDR3 has 12 amino acids. Looked up from germline, CDR1 is MNHEY and CDR2 is SVGEGT. The CDR3 sequence is CASSSGTSEQYF. In DNA form, the CDR3 reads TGTGCCAGCAGTTCCGGGACTAGCGAGCAGTACTTC.

This clonotype was counted many times. The chain couples TRBV28 to TRBJ2-3; D gene ambiguous. The ends were cut back, 6 bases at V and 8 bases at J, with 12 bases in the middle. This CDR3 contains 12 residues. CDR1 is MDHEN, CDR2 SYDVKM, per germline. The CDR3 here is CASSQLKGTQYF. The CDR3, as DNA: TGTGCCAGCAGCCAACTTAAGGGTACGCAGTATTTT.

This clonotype occurred a few times. The V and J genes are TRBV4-2 and TRBJ2-1, with TRBD1 matching 8 bases. CDR1 is LGHNA and CDR2 is YNFKEQ in the germline V gene. This CDR3 spans 16 amino acids. The V and J ends lost 1 base and 8 bases, in that order; junction bases with no gene match: 10. CDR3 region: CASSQVPGQVVDEQFF. The CDR3 coding sequence is TGTGCCAGCAGCCAAGTACCGGGACAGGTGGTCGATGAGCAGTTCTTC.

This clonotype was found a few times. CDR3 nucleotides: TGTGCCAGCAGTTTATGGGGGATTTCCTACGAGCAGTACTTC. This codes for CASSLWGISYEQYF. This rearrangement joins TRBV28 to TRBJ2-7; the D is unclear. The germline V and J ends were trimmed by 0 bases and 1 base, with 7 bases remaining between them. Germline CDR1 reads MDHEN; CDR2 reads SYDVKM. The CDR3 contains 14 residues.

This rearrangement joins TRBV4-1 to TRBJ2-4, with 7 bases that match TRBD2. The germline V gene has CDR1 MGHRA and CDR2 YSYEKL. The CDR3 contains 14 residues. With V trimmed by 4 bases and J by 13 bases, 13 bases remained unmatched. The CDR3 loop reads CASSPGLEHGEQYF. The CDR3 bases are TGCGCCAGCAGCCCCGGACTAGAGCACGGGGAGCAGTACTTC.

V gene TRBV4-1 combines with J gene TRBJ2-7; D gene uncertain. Trimming cost V 4 bases and J 3 bases, with 10 bases left between them. The CDR3 is 13 residues long. Germline CDR1 and CDR2: MGHRA and YSYEKL. The CDR3 spells CASSRYADYEQYF. DNA of the CDR3: TGCGCCAGCAGCCGATACGCAGACTACGAGCAGTACTTC.

In the case of this clonotype: The junction differs from germline at one of its ends, possibly a read error. The genes are TRBV20-1 and TRBJ2-3; 9 nucleotides line up with TRBD2. The V gene's germline CDR1 is DFQATT and CDR2 SNEGSKA (reference sequence). CDR3 length: 13 amino acids. The CDR3 region is CSPSGTSTDTRYF. The CDR3 DNA is TGCAGCCCTAGCGGGACTTCCACAGATACGCGGTATTTT.

V gene TRBV4-1 combines with J gene TRBJ2-7; D may be TRBD1 (6 bases). With 3 bases removed from V and 0 bases from J, the gap between germline ends came to 12 bases. The CDR3 covers 15 residues. Germline V gene lookup returns CDR1 MGHRA and CDR2 YSYEKL. This chain's CDR3 is CASSQPDRSSYEQYF. In DNA form, the CDR3 reads TGCGCCAGCAGCCAGCCAGACAGGTCCTCCTACGAGCAGTACTTC.

This clonotype was counted between two and nine times. V and J are TRBV3-1 and TRBJ2-5; D is undetermined. V was pared by 0 bases and J by 5 bases, with 19 bases between. The germline gives CDR1 LGHDT, CDR2 YNNKEL (reference sequence). The CDR3 length is 17 residues. CDR3: CASSQELGSPTPETQYF. The CDR3 DNA follows: TGTGCCAGCAGCCAAGAATTAGGATCGCCTACCCCGGAGACCCAGTACTTC.

This clonotype was observed a few times. For the CDR3, the DNA is TGCAGTGCTAGTCCTAGCCTGAGCTCCTACAATGAGCAGTTCTTC. Translation gives CSASPSLSSYNEQFF. V and J are TRBV20-1 and TRBJ2-1; possibly TRBD2 for D (5 bases). The germline V gene encodes CDR1 DFQATT and CDR2 SNEGSKA (reference sequence). V lost 3 bases, J lost 0 bases, and 12 bases lay in between. The length of the CDR3 is 15 residues.

This clonotype was found a few times. The chain has TRBV7-2 and TRBJ2-4; D is undetermined. The end of the DNA is better explained by TRBJ2-5, so the J call may be wrong. CDR3 length: 15 amino acids. In germline, CDR1 is SGHTA, CDR2 FQGNSA. The CDR3 reads CASSFDRGPFGTQYF. DNA of the CDR3: TGTGCCAGCAGCTTCGACCGAGGACCCTTTGGGACCCAGTACTTC.

This clonotype was counted only a few times. The chain carries TRBV18 and TRBJ2-6, with a possible D match to TRBD1 (6 bases). The CDR3 sequence is 15 residues long. Per germline, CDR1 KGHSH and CDR2 LQKENI. V lost 5 bases to trimming and J lost 0 bases, with 8 bases between them. CDR3 sequence reads: CASSTGSSGANVLTF. The CDR3, as DNA: TGTGCCAGCTCAACAGGGAGCTCTGGGGCCAACGTCCTGACTTTC.

Regarding this clonotype: Compared with germline, one end of the junction differs, possibly owing to a read error. V and J are TRBV7-2 and TRBJ2-1; tentative D call: TRBD2 (6 bases). CDR1 and CDR2 (germline): SGHTA, FQGNSA. The CDR3 extends over 13 amino acids. CDR3: CASGGPHNNGQFF. DNA for the CDR3: TGTGCCAGCGGAGGGCCGCATAACAATGGGCAGTTCTTC.

V gene TRBV20-1 combines with J gene TRBJ2-3; the match to TRBD1 covers 7 bases. The CDR3 length is 15 residues. Germline-derived CDR1 and CDR2 are DFQATT and SNEGSKA (reference sequence). J lost 0 bases, V lost 7 bases, and 10 bases had no gene match. Here the CDR3 reads CSVTAETGSTDTQYF. The CDR3 nucleotides are TGCAGTGTTACCGCCGAGACAGGGAGCACAGATACGCAGTATTTT.